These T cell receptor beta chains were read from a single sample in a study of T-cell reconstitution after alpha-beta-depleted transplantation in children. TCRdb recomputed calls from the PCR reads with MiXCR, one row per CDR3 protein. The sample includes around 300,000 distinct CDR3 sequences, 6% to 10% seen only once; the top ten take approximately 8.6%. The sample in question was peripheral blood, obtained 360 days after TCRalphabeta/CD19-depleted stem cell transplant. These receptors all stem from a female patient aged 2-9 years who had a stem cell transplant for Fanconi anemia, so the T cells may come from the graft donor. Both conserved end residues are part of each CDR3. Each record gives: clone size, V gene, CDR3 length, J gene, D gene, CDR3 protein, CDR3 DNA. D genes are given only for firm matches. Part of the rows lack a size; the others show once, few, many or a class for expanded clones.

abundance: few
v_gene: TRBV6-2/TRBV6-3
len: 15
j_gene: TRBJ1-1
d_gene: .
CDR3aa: CASGRGIRSNTEAFF
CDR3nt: TGTGCCAGCGGAAGGGGCATACGATCGAACACTGAAGCTTTCTTT

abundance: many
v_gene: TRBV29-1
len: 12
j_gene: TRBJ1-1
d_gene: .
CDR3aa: CSGGPMGIEAFF
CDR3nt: TGCAGCGGGGGGCCGATGGGTATTGAGGCTTTCTTT

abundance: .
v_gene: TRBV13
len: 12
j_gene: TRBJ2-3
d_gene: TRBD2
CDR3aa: CASTSGGFTQYF
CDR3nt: TGTGCCAGCACTAGCGGGGGGTTTACGCAGTATTTT

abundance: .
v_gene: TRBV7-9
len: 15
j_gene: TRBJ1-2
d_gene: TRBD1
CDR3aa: CASRGGQNLNYGYTF
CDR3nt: TGTGCCAGCAGGGGGGGACAGAACTTAAACTATGGCTACACCTTC

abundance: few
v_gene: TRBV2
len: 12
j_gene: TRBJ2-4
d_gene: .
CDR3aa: CASSDILNIQYF
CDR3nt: TGTGCCAGCAGTGATATCTTAAACATTCAGTACTTC

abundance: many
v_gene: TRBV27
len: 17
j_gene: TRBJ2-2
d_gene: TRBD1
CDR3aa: CASSQSLGTGVTGELFF
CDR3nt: TGTGCCAGCAGTCAATCCCTCGGGACAGGAGTAACCGGGGAGCTGTTTTTT

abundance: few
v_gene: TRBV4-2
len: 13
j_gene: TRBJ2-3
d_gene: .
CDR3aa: CASSPLTGDTQYF
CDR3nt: TGTGCCAGCAGCCCATTAACCGGGGATACGCAGTATTTT

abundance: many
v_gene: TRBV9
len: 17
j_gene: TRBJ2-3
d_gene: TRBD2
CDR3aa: CASSVGLAGGYTDTQYF
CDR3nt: TGTGCCAGCAGCGTAGGGTTAGCGGGGGGTTACACAGATACGCAGTATTTT

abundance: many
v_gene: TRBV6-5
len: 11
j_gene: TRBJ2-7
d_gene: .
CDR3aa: CASSYLGEQYF
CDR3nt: TGTGCCAGCAGTTACTTGGGCGAGCAGTACTTC

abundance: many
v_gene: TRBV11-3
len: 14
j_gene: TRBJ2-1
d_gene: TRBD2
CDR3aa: CASSTRTRDNEQFF
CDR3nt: TGTGCCAGCAGCACTCGGACTAGGGACAATGAGCAGTTCTTC

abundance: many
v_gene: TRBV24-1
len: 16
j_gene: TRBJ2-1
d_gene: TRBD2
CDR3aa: CATSHTSGGSYNEQFF
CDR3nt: TGTGCCACCAGTCATACTAGCGGGGGATCTTACAATGAGCAGTTCTTC

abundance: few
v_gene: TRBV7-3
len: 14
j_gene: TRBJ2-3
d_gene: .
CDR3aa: CASSPSPQDAPFRF
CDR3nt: TGTGCCAGCAGCCCCTCCCCCCAGGACGCGCCTTTTCGTTTT

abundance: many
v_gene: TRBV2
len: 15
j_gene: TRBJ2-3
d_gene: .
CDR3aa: CASSERPVNTDTQYF
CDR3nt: TGTGCCAGCAGTGAAAGGCCAGTTAACACAGATACGCAGTATTTT

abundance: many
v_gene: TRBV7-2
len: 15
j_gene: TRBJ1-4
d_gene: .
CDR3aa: CASSLAGARNEKLFF
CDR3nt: TGTGCCAGCAGCTTAGCGGGGGCACGCAATGAAAAACTGTTTTTT

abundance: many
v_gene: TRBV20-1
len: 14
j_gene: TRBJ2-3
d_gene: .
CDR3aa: CSASEVRAADTQYF
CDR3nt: TGCAGTGCTAGTGAAGTCCGAGCAGCGGATACGCAGTATTTT

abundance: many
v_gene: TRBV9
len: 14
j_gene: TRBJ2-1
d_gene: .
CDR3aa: CASSIGANYNEQFF
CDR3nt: TGTGCCAGCTCAATAGGGGCTAACTACAATGAGCAGTTCTTC

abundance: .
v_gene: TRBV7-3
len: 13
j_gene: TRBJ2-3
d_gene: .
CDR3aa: CASSLVITDTQYF
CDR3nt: TGTGCCAGCAGCTTAGTTATCACAGATACGCAGTATTTT